This record covers a single T cell receptor (beta chain). Methods used by the authors: Scientists estimated how many nucleated cells there were by amplifying reference gene primers. Here immunoSEQ multiplex PCR was the method, and the copy in TCRdb shows in-frame clones only, minus some. V and J calls and clone size come straight from that table; D and trimming were deduced from the DNA. The sample shows approximately 260,000 clones, about 87% of them seen only once. This sample was included in a study of blood T cell repertoires in COVID-19. The CDR3 is 15 residues long. Germline V gene data show CDR1 as MDHEN and CDR2 as SYDVKM. Deletions cut 1 base from V and 1 base from J, with 10 bases between. Grouping used clinical history reported by participants in a survey and questionnaire.

This chain links TRBV28 with TRBJ1-1; weak D call: TRBD1 (5 bases). Sequencing input: PBMCs or T cells enriched from blood (not recorded which). The receptor's source is a woman in her thirties or forties with acute COVID-19. CDR3 sequence: CASSLSSQGNTEAFF. Written as DNA, the CDR3 is TGTGCCAGCAGTTTATCTTCCCAGGGGAACACTGAAGCTTTCTTT.